These 16 T cell receptor beta chains share one sample of origin, sequenced in a study of vaccination and CD4 T cells after COVID-19. These receptors' targets are unknown. Oncomine TCR Beta short-read sequencing was applied to DNA from cultured CD4+ T cells. One entry per CDR3 protein results from TCRdb running MiXCR on the PCR reads. Of roughly 15,000 distinct CDR3 sequences in the sample, 44% were seen once. The treatment here: 10-day PBMC culture with coronavirus spike peptide pools or control peptides (ViraFEST assay). Material for sequencing was CD4+ T cells from blood, cultured in vitro. All receptors derive from a human donor who had recovered from COVID-19.

The chain has TRBV20-1 and TRBJ2-2; D is perhaps TRBD1 (6 bases). The CDR3 loop spans 13 amino acids. The germline V gene has CDR1 DFQATT and CDR2 SNEGSKA (reference sequence). Between the trimmed V and J ends, which lost 3 bases and 6 bases, there was a span of 11 bases. The CDR3 DNA reads as TGCAGTGCTAGCTTTCAGGGGTCCGGGGAGCTGTTTTTT. Amino acids: CSASFQGSGELFF.

J is TRBJ1-5 and V is TRBV6-1; TRBD1 is a possible D gene (5 bases). V shed 6 bases and J shed 7 bases, with 13 bases lying between them. In germline, CDR1 is MNHNS, CDR2 SASEGT. The CDR3 consists of 13 residues. The CDR3 bases are TGTGCCAGCAGCTGGGACCGCTTACAGCCCCAGCATTTT. Its protein is CASSWDRLQPQHF.

The chain uses TRBV6-5 and TRBJ2-7, with 7 bases fitting TRBD2. J was trimmed by 2 bases and V by 0 bases; bases with no gene match: 16. CDR1 and CDR2 from the germline V gene are MNHEY and SVGAGI. The CDR3 sequence is 19 residues long. The CDR3 reads CASSYSRSLAATRAYEQYF. As DNA, the CDR3 is TGTGCCAGCAGTTACTCGAGAAGCCTAGCGGCTACCCGGGCCTACGAGCAGTACTTC.

V is TRBV6-2 or TRBV6-3 and J is TRBJ2-3; TRBD2 matches 10 bases. The CDR3 is 15 residues long. The V gene's germline CDR1 is MNHEY and CDR2 SVGEGT. The V segment lost 6 bases and the J segment 3 bases; nucleotides outside the gene matches: 6. The CDR3 sequence: CASSLSGRETDTQYF. The CDR3 bases are TGTGCCAGCAGCCTCAGCGGGAGGGAAACAGATACGCAGTATTTT.

The rearrangement uses TRBV2 and TRBJ2-1; TRBD2 agrees at 7 bases. From germline, CDR1 is SNHLY and CDR2 FYNNEI. Losses at the gene ends were 2 bases for V and 3 bases for J; bases not matched to a gene: 7. The CDR3 contains 16 residues. The CDR3, as DNA: TGTGCCAGCAGTGAACTTCCGGGGGGAAGCTACAATGAGCAGTTCTTC. Its translation is CASSELPGGSYNEQFF.

V is TRBV11-1 and J is TRBJ2-1; 8 nucleotides match TRBD1. In germline, CDR1 is SGHAT, CDR2 FQDESV (reference sequence). The CDR3 runs 15 residues. J gave up 8 bases and V 3 bases, and 9 bases lay outside the gene matches. The DNA of the CDR3 is TGTGCCAGCAGCTTGGACAGGGAAGCTTTCGATGAGCAGTTCTTC. Its protein product is CASSLDREAFDEQFF.

The V gene is TRBV30, the J gene TRBJ2-5, with D perhaps TRBD2 (6 bases). CDR1 and CDR2 from the germline V gene are GTSNPN and SVGIG (reference sequence). Trimming shortened V by 4 bases and J by 3 bases, and 18 bases separated the two germline ends. The CDR3 spans 15 residues. CDR3: CAWTGSASAKETQYF. In DNA, the CDR3 is TGTGCCTGGACGGGGTCGGCTAGCGCCAAAGAGACCCAGTACTTC.

This chain joins TRBV20-1 and TRBJ1-5, with a weak D call TRBD1 (5 bases). From germline, CDR1 is DFQATT and CDR2 SNEGSKA (reference sequence). Trimming took 6 bases from V and 5 from J, leaving 17 bases between them. CDR3 size: 14 residues. The CDR3 sequence: CSAKRGVGDQPQHF. CDR3 DNA: TGCAGTGCCAAGAGAGGGGTCGGTGATCAGCCCCAGCATTTT.

The gene calls are TRBV6-5 and TRBJ1-3; D is uncertain. The ends were cut back, 2 bases at V and 4 bases at J, with 12 bases in the middle. The CDR3 runs to 15 residues. Germline V gives CDR1 MNHEY, CDR2 SVGAGI. For the CDR3, the DNA is TGTGCCAGCAGTTACGAGGAGGGCGCAGGAAACACCATATATTTT. It translates to CASSYEEGAGNTIYF.

Here the CDR3 DNA reads TGTGCCAGCTCGAGGGGCCGGGAGACCCAGTACTTC. This encodes CASSRGRETQYF. The chain is built from TRBV28 and TRBJ2-5, with D possibly being TRBD1 or TRBD2 (5 bases each). Trimming took 8 bases from V and 5 from J, leaving 12 bases between them. The CDR3 totals 12 residues. Germline CDR1 and CDR2: MDHEN and SYDVKM.

V gene TRBV24-1 combines with J gene TRBJ2-4, with 9 bases identical to TRBD1. Germline V CDR1 and CDR2: KGHDR, SFDVKD. After removal of 10 bases from V and 5 bases from J, the junction contained 14 bases not matched to a gene. This CDR3 region has 16 residues. The CDR3 DNA sequence: TGTGCCACTTCGCCTACCGGGACAGGGTACGAAAACATTCAGTACTTC. This gives the protein CATSPTGTGYENIQYF.

This chain links TRBV5-1 with TRBJ2-5, with 9 bases aligning to TRBD1. CDR1 is SGHRS and CDR2 is YFSETQ in the germline V gene. Unmatched junction bases numbered 9, after V lost 4 bases and J lost 5 bases. CDR3 size: 15 residues. The CDR3 spells CASSLRDRVVETQYF. The CDR3 DNA follows: TGCGCCAGCAGCCTCCGGGACAGGGTCGTGGAGACCCAGTACTTC.

The chain links TRBV5-1 to TRBJ2-3; a weak D match, TRBD1 (6 bases). Looked up from germline, CDR1 is SGHRS and CDR2 is YFSETQ. Trimming pared 0 bases from V and 14 bases from J, leaving 13 bases between. The CDR3 has 12 residues. CDR3 loop: CASSLEGQRTYF. The CDR3 DNA is TGCGCCAGCAGCTTGGAAGGACAGCGGACGTATTTT.

The J gene is TRBJ2-2, the V gene TRBV20-1; no clear D. The CDR3 totals 15 residues. CDR1 is DFQATT, CDR2 SNEGSKA, per germline (reference sequence). V lost 3 bases to trimming and J lost 6 bases, with 17 bases between them. The CDR3 loop is CSASVPGVQAGELFF. CDR3 DNA: TGCAGTGCTAGTGTCCCAGGAGTGCAGGCCGGGGAGCTGTTTTTT.

A few counts support this clonotype. The chain couples TRBV10-3 to TRBJ2-5; the D call may be TRBD1 or TRBD2 (6 bases each). The ends were cut back, 9 bases at V and 5 bases at J, with 16 bases in the middle. Germline CDR1 and CDR2: ENHRY and SYGVKD. The CDR3 covers 13 residues. CDR3 in DNA: TGTGCCATAGGGCCGACAGGAGGGGAGACCCAGTACTTC. It codes for CAIGPTGGETQYF.

This chain uses TRBV2 with TRBJ2-3, with D perhaps TRBD2 (7 bases). Germline V gene data show CDR1 as SNHLY and CDR2 as FYNNEI. Deletions cut 8 bases from V and 5 bases from J, with 20 bases between. CDR3 length: 15 amino acids. CDR3 nucleotides: TGTGCCAGCCGCGACCGGAGGGGGGGTAGAGATACGCAGTATTTT. Amino acids: CASRDRRGGRDTQYF.